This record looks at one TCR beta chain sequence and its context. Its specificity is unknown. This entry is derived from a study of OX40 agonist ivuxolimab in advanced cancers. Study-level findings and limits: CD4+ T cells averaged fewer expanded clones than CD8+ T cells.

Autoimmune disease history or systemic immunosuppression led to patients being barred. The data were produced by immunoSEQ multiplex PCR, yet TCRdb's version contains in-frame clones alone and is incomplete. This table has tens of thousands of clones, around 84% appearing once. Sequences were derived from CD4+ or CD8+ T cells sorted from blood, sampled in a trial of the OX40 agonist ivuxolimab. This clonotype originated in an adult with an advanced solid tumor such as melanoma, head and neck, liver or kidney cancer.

The CDR3 nucleotides are TGCAGCGTGACAGGATCTAACTATGGCTACACCTTC. This translates into CSVTGSNYGYTF. The chain combines TRBV29-1 with TRBJ1-2; maybe TRBD1 (6 bases). Trimming stripped 6 bases from V and 0 bases from J, with 8 bases between. The length of the CDR3 is 12 residues. CDR1 is SQVTM, CDR2 ANQGSEA, per germline.